This T cell receptor beta chain was sequenced for a study of post-analysis software for immune sequencing data. Study-wide results and caveats: TRBV segments more frequent in patients than in controls numbered five and included TRBV5-6, TRBV5-1 and TRBV20-1.

This clonotype was seen a handful of times. The antigen is unknown. Unique molecular identifiers featured in each of the TCR beta cDNA libraries. TCRdb used MiXCR to reprocess the PCR reads, holding one entry per CDR3 protein. Among about 820,000 distinct CDR3 sequences listed, about 50% were seen once. The V and J ends lost 4 bases and 8 bases, in that order; junction bases with no gene match: 7. The CDR3 has 14 amino acids. The germline V gene encodes CDR1 SQVTM and CDR2 ANQGSEA. This sequence joins TRBV29-1 and TRBJ1-6; 8 nucleotides align to TRBD1. This clonotype originated in a girl aged 10-17 years with multiple sclerosis. Sequenced input: blood. CDR3 sequence (DNA): TGCAGCGTTGGCGAGACAGGGGTTGATTCACCCCTCCACTTT. This gives the protein CSVGETGVDSPLHF.